One and the same sample provided the 27 T cell receptor beta chains below, sequenced in a study of shared clonotypes between healthy human individuals. Repertoires were generated with immunoSEQ multiplex PCR, while TCRdb's copy carries only in-frame clones and drops some. Here the sample spans some 1 million clones, under 80% being singletons. The sequenced material came from memory CD4+ T cells sorted from blood. Documented subset: CD45RA-negative fraction. The receptors shown here come from a man aged 18 to 30 in good health.

This CDR3 is CASSELTVGQPQHF. In DNA, the CDR3 is TGTGCCAGCAGTGAACTTACAGTGGGTCAGCCCCAGCATTTT. The chain combines TRBV2 with TRBJ1-5; D uncertain. The CDR3 is 14 amino acids. With 2 bases removed from V and 6 bases from J, the gap between germline ends came to 11 bases. From germline, CDR1 is SNHLY and CDR2 FYNNEI.

About this clone: This sequence may be a read error, since a much larger clone differs from it by one base. The sample has other DNA sequences that encode this CDR3 too. This chain joins TRBV7-9 and TRBJ2-1; TRBD2 matches at 8 bases. This CDR3 region has 15 residues. In germline, CDR1 is SEHNR, CDR2 FQNEAQ (reference sequence). With V trimmed by 3 bases and J by 0 bases, 1 base remained unmatched. The CDR3 coding sequence is TGTGCCAGCAGCTTGAGCGGGAGCTCCTACAATGAGCAGTTCTTC. Translated, it gives CASSLSGSSYNEQFF.

The chain has TRBV5-1 and TRBJ2-4; 8 bases map to TRBD2. The germline CDR1 and CDR2 sequences are SGHRS and YFSETQ. CDR3 length equals 16 residues. V lost 0 bases to trimming and J lost 0 bases; unmatched junction nucleotides: 2. For the CDR3, the DNA is TGCGCCAGCAGCTTGGACGCGGGAGGAGCCAAAAACATTCAGTACTTC. Its translation is CASSLDAGGAKNIQYF.

This chain links TRBV30 with TRBJ2-7; D may match TRBD1 or TRBD2 (5 bases each). The ends were cut back, 0 bases at V and 6 bases at J, with 18 bases in the middle. Germline CDR1 GTSNPN, CDR2 SVGIG (reference sequence). The CDR3 runs to 15 residues. This CDR3 is CAWSVQGARAGEQYF. The CDR3 coding sequence is TGTGCCTGGAGTGTACAAGGAGCCAGGGCGGGCGAGCAGTACTTC.

The gene calls are TRBV29-1 and TRBJ2-7; the D is unclear. This CDR3 has 14 amino acids. The V and J ends lost 5 bases and 2 bases respectively, with 16 bases between them. Germline CDR1 and CDR2: SQVTM and ANQGSEA. In DNA, the CDR3 is TGCAGCGTTATATTACCCCAGAGACCCTACGAGCAGTACTTC. Its protein is CSVILPQRPYEQYF.

The J gene is TRBJ2-1, the V gene TRBV19; D unclear. Germline CDR1 and CDR2: LNHDA and SQIVND (reference sequence). V lost 3 bases and J lost 4, with 13 bases in between. This CDR3 is 15 amino acids long. The DNA of the CDR3 is TGTGCCAGTAGTATTGCCTCCGCCAGGTACAATGAGCAGTTCTTC. Translating gives CASSIASARYNEQFF.

The rearrangement joins TRBV27 to TRBJ2-3, with a weak D call TRBD1 (6 bases). Trimming pared 7 bases from V and 5 bases from J, leaving 7 bases between. The CDR3 spans 11 residues. CDR1 and CDR2 (germline): MNHEY, SMNVEV (reference sequence). The CDR3 region is CASKQGDTQYF. Here the CDR3 DNA reads TGTGCCAGCAAACAGGGAGATACGCAGTATTTT.

This chain uses TRBV7-2 with TRBJ2-7; D may be TRBD1 (5 bases). This CDR3 comprises 14 residues. V was cut by 5 bases and J by 3 bases, with 14 bases left in between. Germline V lookup: CDR1 SGHTA, CDR2 FQGNSA. CDR3 region: CASSAHPTVYEQYF. The CDR3 bases are TGTGCCAGCAGCGCCCACCCGACAGTCTACGAGCAGTACTTC.

This sequence joins TRBV6-1 and TRBJ2-3, with TRBD1 matching over 8 bases. Germline loops: CDR1 MNHNS, CDR2 SASEGT. The CDR3 is made up of 12 amino acids. Trimming took 10 bases from V and 6 from J; bases not matched to a gene: 6. The CDR3 coding sequence is TGTGCCAACGGACAGGGTGGGGATACGCAGTATTTT. Its protein is CANGQGGDTQYF.

A single count supports this clone. The rearrangement uses TRBV10-3 and TRBJ2-1; maybe TRBD2 (5 bases). The ends were cut back, 4 bases at V and 3 bases at J, with 10 bases in the middle. The length of the CDR3 is 14 residues. Germline V gives CDR1 ENHRY, CDR2 SYGVKD. Written as DNA, the CDR3 is TGTGCCATCAGTGGGAACCGGGACTACAATGAGCAGTTCTTC. Translated, it gives CAISGNRDYNEQFF.

This clone has a handful of counts. The sample has other DNA sequences that encode this CDR3 too. This sequence joins TRBV5-4 and TRBJ2-6, with D maybe TRBD2 (5 bases). Germline V gene lookup returns CDR1 SGHNT and CDR2 YYREEE (reference sequence). Trimming took 0 bases from V and 4 from J, leaving 8 bases between them. The CDR3 contains 15 residues. Here the CDR3 reads CASSLGPGGANVLTF. The CDR3 DNA reads TGTGCCAGCAGCTTGGGTCCGGGGGGGGCCAACGTCCTGACTTTC.

This sequence joins TRBV7-2 and TRBJ2-2; D tentatively reads TRBD1 or TRBD2 (5 bases each). Germline CDR1 SGHTA, CDR2 FQGNSA. V was cut by 3 bases and J by 1 base, with 9 bases left in between. This CDR3 has 15 residues. CDR3 sequence (DNA): TGTGCCAGCAGCTTCGGGGCCAAGAACACCGGGGAGCTGTTTTTT. This codes for CASSFGAKNTGELFF.

The chain uses TRBV5-4 and TRBJ2-5, with D unresolved. Trimming removed 3 bases from V and 3 bases from J, with 3 bases in between. This CDR3 spans 11 amino acids. The germline V gene encodes CDR1 SGHNT and CDR2 YYREEE (reference sequence). The CDR3: CASSYKETQYF. CDR3 DNA: TGTGCCAGCAGCTACAAAGAGACCCAGTACTTC.

This clone was seen many times. V is TRBV2 and J is TRBJ1-1; 12 bases match TRBD1. CDR1 and CDR2 from the germline V gene are SNHLY and FYNNEI. The ends lost 7 bases at V and 2 bases at J; junction bases unmatched: 5. CDR3 length: 15 amino acids. CDR3 in DNA: TGTGCCAGCACCGGGGACAGGGGGCGAAACACTGAAGCTTTCTTT. Its translation: CASTGDRGRNTEAFF.

This clone was seen a single time. The chain is built from TRBV7-2 and TRBJ1-4, with 7 bases matching TRBD1. V gave up 2 bases and J gave up 3 bases; unmatched junction bases: 3. The CDR3 has 15 amino acids. Germline loops: CDR1 SGHTA, CDR2 FQGNSA. In nucleotides, the CDR3 is TGTGCCAGCAGCTTATCGACAGGGTCTAATGAAAAACTGTTTTTT. Its translation: CASSLSTGSNEKLFF.

In DNA form, the CDR3 reads TGTGCCATCAGGGGGGACAGGGTAATGGACACTGAAGCTTTCTTT. As protein: CAIRGDRVMDTEAFF. The V gene is TRBV10-3, the J gene TRBJ1-1; 9 positions agree with TRBD1. CDR1 and CDR2 from the germline V gene are ENHRY and SYGVKD. V lost 6 bases to trimming and J lost 3 bases; unmatched junction nucleotides: 8. The CDR3 runs 15 residues.

A word on this clone: The same CDR3 arises from other DNA sequences in this sample as well. The chain combines TRBV6-5 with TRBJ2-2; 8 bases agree with TRBD1. Trimming removed 4 bases from V and 2 bases from J; junction bases left unmatched: 3. Germline-derived CDR1 and CDR2 are MNHEY and SVGAGI. The CDR3 spans 15 residues. This CDR3 reads CASSSGQGNTGELFF. DNA of the CDR3: TGTGCCAGCAGTTCCGGACAGGGTAACACCGGGGAGCTGTTTTTT.

The CDR3 reads CASSLLGSPTGFYTGELFF. The CDR3 DNA is TGTGCCAGCAGCTTATTAGGGAGCCCGACAGGGTTTTACACCGGGGAGCTGTTTTTT. The gene calls are TRBV7-3 and TRBJ2-2; 7 bases align to TRBD1. The CDR3 totals 19 residues. J lost 3 bases, V lost 2 bases, and 15 bases had no gene match. Germline V gene sequence: CDR1 SGHTA, CDR2 FQGTGA.

The V gene is TRBV5-1, the J gene TRBJ2-7; unclear D gene. Germline CDR1 SGHRS, CDR2 YFSETQ. V was clipped by 4 bases and J by 2 bases, with 13 bases between them. The CDR3 loop spans 14 amino acids. The CDR3 region is CASSTDQATYEQYF. The CDR3 DNA is TGCGCCAGCAGCACGGACCAGGCTACCTACGAGCAGTACTTC.

The chain couples TRBV5-6 to TRBJ2-7; 9 nucleotides align to TRBD1. V dropped 2 bases and J dropped 3; count of bases not matched to a gene: 9. The V gene's germline CDR1 is SGHDT and CDR2 YYEEEE. The CDR3 is made up of 16 amino acids. The chain's CDR3 is CASSFITKTGGYEQYF. CDR3 in DNA: TGTGCCAGCAGCTTCATTACGAAGACAGGGGGCTACGAGCAGTACTTC.

The chain links TRBV4-2 to TRBJ2-7, with 7 bases aligning to TRBD1. Germline trimming cut 1 base from V and 2 bases from J; bases unmatched to any gene: 11. The CDR3 spans 17 residues. CDR1 and CDR2 from the germline V gene are LGHNA and YNFKEQ. The CDR3 region is CASSQVGSRDSAYEQYF. CDR3 in DNA: TGTGCCAGCAGCCAAGTAGGGAGCCGGGACAGCGCCTACGAGCAGTACTTC.

This clone has a handful of counts. The chain recombines TRBV18 with TRBJ1-1, with TRBD1 matching over 10 bases. The CDR3 sequence is 13 residues long. The trim removed 11 bases at V and 5 bases at J, leaving 8 bases unmatched. The V gene's germline CDR1 is KGHSH and CDR2 LQKENI. The CDR3 DNA reads TGTGCCGGAAGACAGGGGGCAGGGACTGAAGCTTTCTTT. It specifies CAGRQGAGTEAFF.

This clone showed up just a few times. This sequence joins TRBV6-5 and TRBJ2-1; 9 bases are a match to TRBD1. Germline lookup yields CDR1 MNHEY and CDR2 SVGAGI. J lost 7 bases, V lost 2 bases, and 6 bases had no gene match. The CDR3 runs 15 residues. CDR3 in DNA: TGTGCCAGCAGTTACGGGACAGGGCTGACTAATGAGCAGTTCTTC. Amino acids: CASSYGTGLTNEQFF.

The chain employs TRBV18 and TRBJ1-5; possibly TRBD1 for D (5 bases). This CDR3 comprises 15 residues. Trimming pared 5 bases from V and 4 bases from J, leaving 15 bases between. Per germline, CDR1 KGHSH and CDR2 LQKENI. The CDR3 coding sequence is TGTGCCAGCTCATCTAGGCAGGGAGGGAATCAGCCCCAGCATTTT. Protein sequence: CASSSRQGGNQPQHF.

The genes are TRBV15 and TRBJ2-1; possibly TRBD2 for D (5 bases). V was pared by 0 bases and J by 4 bases, with 13 bases between. Germline CDR1 reads LNHNV; CDR2 reads YYDKDF (reference sequence). This CDR3 comprises 16 residues. CDR3 amino acids: CATSRDKNGVYNEQFF. The CDR3 bases are TGTGCCACCAGCAGAGATAAGAACGGGGTTTACAATGAGCAGTTCTTC.

The rearrangement links TRBV2 to TRBJ1-1; D is unclear. Germline CDR1 is SNHLY and CDR2 is FYNNEI. The CDR3 runs to 14 residues. Deletions cut 0 bases from V and 11 bases from J, with 16 bases between. CDR3 sequence (DNA): TGTGCCAGCAGTGAAGCGGGTAGGCTCGCCGGGGCTTTCTTT. Encoded protein: CASSEAGRLAGAFF.

There are many counts of this clone. This chain links TRBV9 with TRBJ2-7, with 12 bases aligning to TRBD2. CDR3 size: 15 residues. The germline CDR1 and CDR2 sequences are SGDLS and YYNGEE. The V segment lost 0 bases and the J segment 6 bases; nucleotides outside the gene matches: 4. CDR3 nucleotide sequence: TGTGCCAGCAGCGTAGATGGACTAGCGGGGACCGAGCAGTACTTC. Its translation is CASSVDGLAGTEQYF.